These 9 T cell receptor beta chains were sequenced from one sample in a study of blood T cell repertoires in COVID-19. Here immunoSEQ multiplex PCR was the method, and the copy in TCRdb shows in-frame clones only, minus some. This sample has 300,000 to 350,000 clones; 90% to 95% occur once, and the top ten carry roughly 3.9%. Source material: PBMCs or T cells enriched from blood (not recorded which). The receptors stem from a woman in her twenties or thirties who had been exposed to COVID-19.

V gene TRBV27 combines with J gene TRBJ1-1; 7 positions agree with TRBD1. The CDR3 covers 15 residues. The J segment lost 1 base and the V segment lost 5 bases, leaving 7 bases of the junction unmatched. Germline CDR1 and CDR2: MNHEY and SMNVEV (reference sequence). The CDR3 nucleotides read TGTGCCAGCAGTCCCTGGACAGGTTCGAACACTGAAGCTTTCTTT. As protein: CASSPWTGSNTEAFF.

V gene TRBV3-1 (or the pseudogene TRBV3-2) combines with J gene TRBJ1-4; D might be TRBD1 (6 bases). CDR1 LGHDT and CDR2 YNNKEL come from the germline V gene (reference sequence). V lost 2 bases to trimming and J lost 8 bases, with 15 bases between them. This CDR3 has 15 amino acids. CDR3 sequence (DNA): TGTGCCAGCAGCCAATTTAACAGGGTACGGGAAAAACTGTTTTTT. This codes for CASSQFNRVREKLFF.

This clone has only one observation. The CDR3 nucleotides are TGTGCCAGCAGCCGTGCCAGTGAAGCTTTCTTT. This translates into CASSRASEAFF. V is TRBV3-1 (or the pseudogene TRBV3-2) and J is TRBJ1-1; D gene uncertain. Trimming left V 4 bases short and J 7 bases short, with 7 bases between. Per germline, CDR1 LGHDT and CDR2 YNNKEL (reference sequence). The CDR3 spans 11 residues.

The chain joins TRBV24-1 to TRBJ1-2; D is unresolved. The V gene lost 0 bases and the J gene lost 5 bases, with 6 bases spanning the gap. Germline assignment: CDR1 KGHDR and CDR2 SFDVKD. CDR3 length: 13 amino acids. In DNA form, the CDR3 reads TGTGCCACCAGTGATTTGGCGGGATATGGCTACACCTTC. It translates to CATSDLAGYGYTF.

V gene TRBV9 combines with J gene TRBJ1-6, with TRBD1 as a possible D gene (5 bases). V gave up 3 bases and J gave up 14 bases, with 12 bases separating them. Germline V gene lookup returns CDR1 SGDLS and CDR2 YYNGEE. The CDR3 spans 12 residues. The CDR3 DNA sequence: TGTGCCAGCAGCGGAACAGGTTTTACCCTCCACTTT. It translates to CASSGTGFTLHF.

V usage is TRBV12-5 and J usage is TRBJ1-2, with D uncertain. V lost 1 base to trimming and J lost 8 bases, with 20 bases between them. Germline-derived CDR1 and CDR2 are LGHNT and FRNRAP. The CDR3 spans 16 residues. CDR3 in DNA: TGTGCTAGTGGTTTGGACCAATCCCGACTAGTTGGCGGCTACACCTTC. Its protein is CASGLDQSRLVGGYTF.

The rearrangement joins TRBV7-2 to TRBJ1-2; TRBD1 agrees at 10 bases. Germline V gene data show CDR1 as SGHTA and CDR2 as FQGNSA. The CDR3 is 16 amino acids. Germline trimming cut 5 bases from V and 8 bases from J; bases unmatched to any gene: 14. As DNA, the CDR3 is TGTGCCAGCAGCCTAGGGGGAGCGGGACAGGGGAAGGGCTACACCTTC. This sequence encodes CASSLGGAGQGKGYTF.

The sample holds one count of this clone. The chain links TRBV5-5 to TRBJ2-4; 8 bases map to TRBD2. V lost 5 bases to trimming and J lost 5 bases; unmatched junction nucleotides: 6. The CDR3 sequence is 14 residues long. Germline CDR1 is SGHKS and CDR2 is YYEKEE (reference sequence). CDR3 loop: CASRPGGVENIQYF. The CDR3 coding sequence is TGTGCCAGCAGACCCGGGGGGGTAGAAAACATTCAGTACTTC. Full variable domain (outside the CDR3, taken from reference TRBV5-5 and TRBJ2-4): DAGVTQSPTHLIKTRGQQVTLRCSPISGHKSVSWYQQVLGQGPQFIFQYYEKEERGRGNFPDRFSARQFPNYSSELNVNALLLGDSALYLCASRPGGVENIQYFGAGTRLSVL.

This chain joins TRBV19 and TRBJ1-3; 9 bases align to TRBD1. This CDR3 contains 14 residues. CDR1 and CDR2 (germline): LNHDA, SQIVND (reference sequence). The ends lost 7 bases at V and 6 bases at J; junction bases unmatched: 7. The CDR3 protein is CASIPGQGSNTIYF. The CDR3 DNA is TGTGCCAGTATTCCGGGACAGGGTTCAAACACCATATATTTT.